A single sample gave rise to the 26 T cell receptor delta chains below, sequenced in a study of γδ T cells in repeated Plasmodium falciparum infection. Gammadelta T cells were flow-sorted from PBMC into Vgamma9/Vdelta2+ and Vdelta2-negative populations for bulk analysis. TCRdb reapplied CATT to the multiplex PCR reads. The sample lists 70,000 to 95,000 delta-chain clones; over 1.1% were seen once. Sequencing input: gamma-delta T cells from blood. All receptors come from a pool of human donors (malaria-infected and uninfected, not separated).

With regard to this clone: For this DNA, TCRdb reports the protein of a much larger clone, which diverges at residue 4, most likely from a read error; the protein presented here is translated directly from the DNA. This sequence joins TRDV2 and TRDJ3, with TRDD3 matching 8 bases. Since TCRdb gives no J gene, matching the DNA to germline was used here to assign it. The CDR3 is 22 residues long. The germline gives CDR1 GEAIGNYY, CDR2 EKD. Germline trimming cut 5 bases from V and 2 bases from J; bases unmatched to any gene: 22. The CDR3 DNA reads as TGTGCCTGTGGCACTTCATATGTACTGGGGGGCCTCTCCACCTGGGACACCCGACAGATGTTTTTC. Its translation: CACGTSYVLGGLSTWDTRQMFF.

This clone was seen more than once but under ten times. A far larger clone lies a single base away; this is likely a read error. Other DNA sequences in this sample translate to the same CDR3. The chain has TRDV2 and TRDJ1; no clear D gene. No J gene is reported in TCRdb; it was inferred here by comparing the DNA with germline. The CDR3 length is 11 residues. CDR1 is GEAIGNYY, CDR2 EKD, per germline. The CDR3 protein is CACGASDKLIF. The CDR3 DNA follows: TGCGCCTGTGGAGCGTCCGATAAACTCATCTTT.

A note on this clone: The TCRdb protein, from a much larger clone, departs from this DNA's translation at residue 15, likely by read error; the protein shown derives from the DNA. The chain links TRDV1 to TRDJ1; 11 nucleotides agree with TRDD3. V was pared by 4 bases and J by 0 bases, with 25 bases of the junction left unmatched. This CDR3 is built from 23 residues. CDR1 is TSWWSYY, CDR2 QGS, per germline. The CDR3 DNA follows: TGTGCTCTTGGGGCACCTACAGGGCGTAAGATACTGGGGGATAGGGGGTACACCGATAAACTCATCTTT. Amino acid sequence: CALGAPTGRKILGDRGYTDKLIF.

Regarding this clone: For this DNA, TCRdb reports the protein of a much larger clone, which diverges at residue 3, most likely from a read error; the protein presented here is translated directly from the DNA. The chain combines TRDV2 with TRDJ2; TRDD3 matches 9 bases. The J gene, absent from TCRdb, was called here by matching the DNA to germline. CDR1 and CDR2 from the germline V gene are GEAIGNYY and EKD. The length of the CDR3 is 15 residues. CDR3 sequence (DNA): TGTGCCTGGGACACTGGGGGAGCTTTGACAGCACAACTCTTCTTT. Protein sequence: CAWDTGGALTAQLFF.

With respect to this clone: A read error is the likely source, as a far larger clone sits one nucleotide away. Other DNA sequences in this specimen translate into the identical CDR3. This chain joins TRDV2 and TRDJ1; TRDD2 might be the D (5 bases). The J gene was missing in TCRdb and was found by matching the end of the DNA to germline. The CDR3 runs to 15 residues. The V gene's germline CDR1 is GEAIGNYY and CDR2 EKD. CDR3 DNA: TGTGCCTGTGACACCGTCTCGACCTACACTGATAAACTCATCTTT. This translates into CACDTVSTYTDKLIF.

This clone was seen at least ten times. Other DNA sequences in the sample encode the same CDR3. The V and J genes are TRDV1 and TRDJ1; 12 bases are shared with TRDD3. With V trimmed by 3 bases and J by 10 bases, 21 bases remained unmatched. Germline V gene data show CDR1 as TSWWSYY and CDR2 as QGS. CDR3 length: 19 residues. The CDR3 sequence is CALGDPVFVLGDTCRRLIF. The CDR3 nucleotides are TGTGCTCTTGGGGACCCCGTTTTCGTACTGGGGGATACTTGTAGGAGACTCATCTTT.

Notes on this clone: A far larger clone is a single base away, which makes a read error likely. The sample has other DNA sequences that encode this CDR3 too. The J gene is TRDJ1, the V gene TRDV2; 11 bases map to TRDD3. The J gene, missing from TCRdb, was assigned here through DNA to germline matching. The junction had 11 bases not matched to a gene; V was cut back by 7 bases and J by 5 bases. CDR3 size: 15 residues. The germline CDR1 and CDR2 sequences are GEAIGNYY and EKD. The CDR3 sequence is CACLLLGDTADKLIF. The CDR3, as DNA: TGTGCCTGCTTACTTCTGGGGGATACCGCAGATAAACTCATCTTT.

As concerns this clone: The protein held in TCRdb is that of a much larger clone and does not match this DNA's translation at residue 18, likely because of a read error; the protein shown is translated from the DNA. This chain connects TRDV1 to TRDJ1; 12 nucleotides line up with TRDD3. The J gene, left out of TCRdb, was set here by checking the DNA against germline. The V gene's germline CDR1 is TSWWSYY and CDR2 QGS. The CDR3 has 21 amino acids. CDR3 coding DNA: TGTGCTCTTGGGGAACCGGCTTCCTACGTTGTGCTGGGGGATACGCTCGATGAACTCATCTTT. It is translated as CALGEPASYVVLGDTLDELIF.

The sample holds a few counts of this clone. TCRdb assigns this DNA the protein of a much larger clone, which departs from its translation at residue 6; this likely reflects a read error, and the protein shown comes from translating the DNA. V usage is TRDV1 and J usage is TRDJ1; D perhaps matches TRDD2 (7 bases). Because TCRdb records no J gene, it was assigned here through a match of the DNA to germline. V shed 3 bases and J shed 2 bases, with 25 bases lying between them. Germline CDR1 is TSWWSYY and CDR2 is QGS. The CDR3 extends over 19 amino acids. In DNA, the CDR3 is TGTGCTCTTGGGGACTCCCTCTTTCCTACGGCAGGGGATACCGATAAACTCATCTTT. Amino acid sequence: CALGDSLFPTAGDTDKLIF.

A note on this clone: The protein given by TCRdb reflects a much larger clone and differs at residue 6 from this DNA's translation, likely from a read error; the protein shown is the DNA's translation. This chain uses TRDV1 with TRDJ1; possible D gene TRDD3, 5 bases. No J segment appears in TCRdb, so it was assigned here by matching the sequence to germline. Per germline, CDR1 TSWWSYY and CDR2 QGS. This CDR3 comprises 23 residues. Trimming shortened V by 6 bases and J by 0 bases, and 38 bases separated the two germline ends. CDR3 nucleotide sequence: TGTGCTCTTGGCCTCGACCTGGAGGTGGGGACTCTTCACGAGGGGGGCTACACCGATAAACTCATCTTT. It translates to CALGLDLEVGTLHEGGYTDKLIF.

The sample holds a few counts of this clone. This DNA translates differently at residue 11 from the TCRdb protein, which is that of a much larger clone; a read error is likely, and the protein shown is the DNA's own translation. The CDR3 sequence is CALGGIGTVTNKLIF. DNA for the CDR3: TGTGCTCTTGGAGGGATAGGGACCGTAACCAATAAACTCATCTTT. J is TRDJ1 and V is TRDV1; TRDD3 is a possible D gene (6 bases). Here the J gene came from matching the DNA to germline, since TCRdb omits it. The V gene's germline CDR1 is TSWWSYY and CDR2 QGS. The CDR3 extends over 15 amino acids. V shed 6 bases and J shed 6 bases, with 20 bases lying between them.

This clone was seen a few times. The TCRdb record carries a much larger clone's protein, which differs from this DNA's translation at residue 3; a read error is the likely cause, and the protein listed here is the DNA translation. The V gene is TRDV1, the J gene TRDJ1, with 13 nucleotides matching TRDD3. Since TCRdb gives no J gene, matching the DNA to germline was used here to assign it. The CDR3 covers 21 residues. Germline V gene sequence: CDR1 TSWWSYY, CDR2 QGS. CDR3 sequence reads: CAPGEIPGGYWGIRVGDKLIF. The CDR3 nucleotides read TGTGCTCCTGGGGAAATCCCCGGGGGGTACTGGGGGATACGCGTGGGAGATAAACTCATCTTT.

This clone occurred a few times. The TCRdb protein comes from a much larger clone and disagrees with this DNA's translation at residue 6, likely due to a read error; the protein given here is derived from the DNA. The rearrangement links TRDV1 to TRDJ1, with D perhaps matching TRDD3 (6 bases). The J gene, absent from TCRdb, was called here by matching the DNA to germline. The CDR3 length is 22 residues. CDR1 and CDR2 from the germline V gene are TSWWSYY and QGS. Trimming took 4 bases from V and 0 from J, leaving 33 bases between them. CDR3 sequence reads: CALGAGLRGFPELGSYTDKLIF. The CDR3 DNA is TGTGCTCTTGGGGCAGGGTTAAGGGGGTTTCCCGAACTGGGATCCTACACCGATAAACTCATCTTT.

There are a few counts of this clone. The mismatch at residue 5 between this DNA's translation and the TCRdb protein of a much larger clone likely reflects a read error; the protein shown is translated from the DNA. The CDR3 DNA reads as TGTGCTCTTGGGTGGCTCAACTGGGGGATAACCGATAAACTCATCTTT. Its translation: CALGWLNWGITDKLIF. This chain links TRDV1 with TRDJ1, with 11 bases lining up with TRDD3. Germline-derived CDR1 and CDR2 are TSWWSYY and QGS. This CDR3 is 16 amino acids long. The junction had 7 bases not matched to a gene; V was cut back by 5 bases and J by 2 bases.

This clone was observed a few times. A read error is likely here: a far larger clone is one base away. Different DNA sequences within this sample yield the same CDR3. Called V gene: TRDV1; the J gene was not called; the table's TRDD3 call for D was not verified on the DNA. CDR3 length: 20 amino acids. Per germline, CDR1 TSWWSYY and CDR2 QGS. Here the CDR3 DNA reads TGTGCTCTTGGCCATTCTACTCCCGACTGGGGGATACTCGAGGGAGGTAAGCTCATCTTT. Encoded protein: CALGHSTPDWGILEGGKLIF.

There are many counts of this clone. A read error likely explains this, since a far larger clone differs by one base. Other DNA sequences from this sample encode an identical CDR3 as well. CDR3 coding DNA: TGTGCTCTTGGGGAACTAAGACTGACCTTCTGGGGGAAGACTAGCTACACCGATAAACTCATCTTT. Translating gives CALGELRLTFWGKTSYTDKLIF. The chain recombines TRDV1 with TRDJ1; 8 bases fit TRDD3. CDR3 length equals 22 residues. Germline trimming cut 0 bases from V and 0 bases from J; bases unmatched to any gene: 21. Per the germline V gene, CDR1 is TSWWSYY and CDR2 is QGS.

The V gene is TRDV1, but the J gene lacks a call; the tabulated D call, TRDD3, remains unverified against the DNA. The CDR3 has 18 amino acids. Germline loops: CDR1 TSWWSYY, CDR2 QGS. DNA of the CDR3: TGTGCTCTTGGGGAACTGGGCCTTCTTCACCCTGGGGGGGATAAGCTCATCTTT. It specifies CALGELGLLHPGGDKLIF.

Turning to this clone: TCRdb lists the protein of a much larger clone for this DNA, which differs at residue 5, so this is likely a read error; the protein given here is translated from the DNA itself. The CDR3 DNA sequence: TGTGCCTGTGACGCCGGCGTAGCTACCCTGGGGACCTCCACCGATAAACTCATCTTT. Its translation is CACDAGVATLGTSTDKLIF. The genes are TRDV2 and TRDJ1; a weak D match, TRDD3 (6 bases). The J gene is absent in TCRdb and was assigned here via DNA matching to germline. The CDR3 totals 19 residues. V lost 3 bases, J lost 1 base, and 26 bases lay in between. CDR1 is GEAIGNYY and CDR2 is EKD in the germline V gene.

A note on this clone: This probably arose from a read error, given a far larger clone one base away. Other DNA sequences in the sample encode the same CDR3. CDR3 protein: CACDTGEGPTTDKLIF. The CDR3 coding sequence is TGTGCCTGTGACACAGGCGAAGGACCCACCACTGATAAACTCATCTTT. The chain links TRDV2 to TRDJ1; D remains unclear. No J gene was available from TCRdb, and it was assigned here by a germline match of the DNA. V was pared by 1 base and J by 5 bases, with 19 bases between. Germline V gene lookup returns CDR1 GEAIGNYY and CDR2 EKD. This CDR3 spans 16 amino acids.

This clone was found many times. At residue 7, the TCRdb protein departs from the DNA translation, so the protein shown here was derived from the DNA itself. The chain uses TRDV1 and TRDJ1; 8 positions agree with TRDD3. The CDR3 loop spans 22 amino acids. Germline values: CDR1 TSWWSYY, CDR2 QGS. J was trimmed by 0 bases and V by 1 base; bases with no gene match: 22. The DNA for the CDR3 is TGTGCTCTTGGGGAACCCCTTCTCGCGGGGATACCTGGAGGGGGTTACACCGATAAACTCATCTTT. It codes for CALGEPLLAGIPGGGYTDKLIF.

This clone was counted between two and nine times. TCRdb records a much larger clone's protein for this DNA, with a difference at residue 17 that likely arises from a read error; the protein given is the translation of the DNA. The V gene is TRDV1, the J gene TRDJ1, with D unclear. CDR1 TSWWSYY and CDR2 QGS come from the germline V gene. The CDR3 totals 19 residues. The CDR3 bases are TGTGCTCTTGGGGAACGATTTACTCTAACCCTCGTGTACACCGATAAACGCATCTTT. Its protein is CALGERFTLTLVYTDKRIF.

The chain employs TRDV1 and TRDJ1, with TRDD3 matching over 7 bases. Because TCRdb records no J gene, it was assigned here through a match of the DNA to germline. The CDR3 covers 20 residues. Germline V CDR1 and CDR2: TSWWSYY, QGS. V shed 4 bases and J 0 bases; nucleotides not matched to a gene: 20. The CDR3: CALGACLLGVQLGYTDKLIF. CDR3 nucleotides: TGTGCTCTTGGGGCTTGCTTGCTGGGGGTGCAACTGGGGTACACCGATAAACTCATCTTT.

This clone has a handful of counts. This DNA's translation differs at residue 4 from TCRdb's protein, which comes from a much larger clone; a read error is likely, and the protein shown is translated from the DNA. V is TRDV2 and J is TRDJ1; no clear D. No J segment appears in TCRdb, so it was assigned here by matching the sequence to germline. The CDR3 contains 17 residues. CDR1 GEAIGNYY and CDR2 EKD come from the germline V gene. The CDR3 loop is CACGTLTPMKNTDKLIF. In nucleotides, the CDR3 is TGTGCCTGTGGCACCCTAACTCCGATGAAGAACACCGATAAACTCATCTTT.

In its sample, this clone was seen a few times. The protein that TCRdb holds for this DNA derives from a much larger clone and differs from the translated DNA at residue 14, which likely indicates a read error; the protein shown here is translated from the DNA. No J gene was assigned, while the V gene was called as TRDV2; the D call TRDD3 from the table was never checked on the DNA. The CDR3 is 15 residues long. Germline lookup yields CDR1 GEAIGNYY and CDR2 EKD. CDR3 in amino acids: CACDTLVRGPDKLTF. The CDR3 DNA reads TGTGCCTGTGACACCCTCGTTAGGGGGCCCGATAAACTCACCTTT.

For this clone: The protein held in TCRdb is that of a much larger clone and does not match this DNA's translation at residue 9, likely because of a read error; the protein shown is translated from the DNA. The rearrangement uses TRDV1 and TRDJ1; TRDD3 is a possible D gene (5 bases). TCRdb does not report a J gene; here it was assigned by matching the DNA to germline references. This CDR3 is built from 19 residues. Germline CDR1 TSWWSYY, CDR2 QGS. The V and J ends lost 8 bases and 0 bases respectively, with 28 bases between them. CDR3 in amino acids: CALPQIRPCSLGYTDKLIF. CDR3 DNA: TGTGCTCTTCCTCAAATTCGGCCTTGTAGTCTGGGATACACCGATAAACTCATCTTT.

This clone was recorded at least ten times. This sample also contains other DNA sequences that code for the same CDR3. The genes are TRDV1 and TRDJ1, with TRDD3 identical over 7 bases. CDR3 length: 22 amino acids. Unmatched junction bases numbered 26, after V lost 1 base and J lost 3 bases. CDR1 is TSWWSYY, CDR2 QGS, per germline. The CDR3 sequence is CALGEQSRWLGSYWGLPDKLIF. DNA of the CDR3: TGTGCTCTTGGGGAACAAAGTCGATGGTTGGGCTCATACTGGGGATTACCCGATAAACTCATCTTT.